These T cell receptor beta chains were read from a single sample in a study of shared clonotypes between healthy human individuals. The assay was immunoSEQ multiplex PCR, and TCRdb's table has in-frame clones only and misses some. Here the sample spans 2.5 million or so clones, 85% to 95% being singletons. Sequenced: naive CD4+ T cells sorted from blood. These receptors all come from a man aged 18 to 29 in good health. The CDR3 runs from the conserved cysteine through the conserved F or W. D genes are given only for firm matches. Clone size is not always given. Where it is, it says once, few, many or a class for expanded clones.

cdr3_aa cdr3_nt v_call cdr3_length d_call clone_size j_call
CASSLGPAYGYTF TGTGCCAGCAGCTTAGGGCCAGCATATGGCTACACCTTC TRBV7-3 13 . once TRBJ1-2
CAVRQVENSPLHF TGTGCCGTCAGGCAGGTTGAGAATTCACCCCTCCACTTT TRBV25-1 13 . . TRBJ1-6
CASSERTSSTQYF TGTGCCAGCAGTGAGAGGACTAGCAGTACGCAGTATTTT TRBV2 13 TRBD2 . TRBJ2-3
CASSLGINTEAFF TGTGCCAGCAGCCTCGGGATCAACACTGAAGCTTTCTTT TRBV6-5 13 . . TRBJ1-1
CAWSVLSLVNEQFF TGTGCCTGGAGTGTACTGTCGCTCGTCAATGAGCAGTTCTTC TRBV30 14 . . TRBJ2-1
CASSPSPDTQYF TGTGCCAGCAGCCCCTCGCCAGATACGCAGTATTTT TRBV6-6 12 . . TRBJ2-3
CASSFTGTGNTIYF TGTGCCAGCAGCTTTACAGGGACAGGAAACACCATATATTTT TRBV7-2 14 . . TRBJ1-3
CASSPSRGWNTEAFF TGTGCCAGCTCACCGTCGCGAGGGTGGAACACTGAAGCTTTCTTT TRBV18 15 . few TRBJ1-1
CASSLDGRGNSPLHF TGTGCCAGCAGCTTAGATGGCAGGGGGAATTCACCCCTCCACTTT TRBV11-2 15 TRBD1 . TRBJ1-6
CASSLPSDQWAYNEQFF TGTGCCAGCAGTCTTCCTAGCGACCAGTGGGCCTACAATGAGCAGTTCTTC TRBV2 17 . . TRBJ2-1
CASSLGENTEAFF TGTGCTAGCAGCCTAGGGGAGAACACTGAAGCTTTCTTT TRBV7-7 13 . . TRBJ1-1
CASSSPGTSGGETQYF TGTGCCAGCAGTTCCCCCGGGACTAGCGGGGGTGAGACCCAGTACTTC TRBV28 16 TRBD2 . TRBJ2-5
CASSFQGGRLSNTGELFF TGTGCCAGCAGCTTCCAAGGGGGCAGGCTGTCGAACACCGGGGAGCTGTTTTTT TRBV11-3 18 TRBD1 . TRBJ2-2
CASSLGWTGLQETQYF TGTGCCAGCAGCTTGGGCTGGACAGGTCTGCAAGAGACCCAGTACTTC TRBV11-2 16 TRBD1 . TRBJ2-5
CASSSRTGGRPLPLHF TGCGCCAGCAGTTCTCGAACAGGGGGCCGGCCATTGCCCCTCCACTTT TRBV23-1 16 TRBD1 once TRBJ1-6
CASSPRLGDSTNEKLFF TGTGCCAGCTCACCACGACTGGGGGACAGTACTAATGAAAAACTGTTTTTT TRBV18 17 TRBD1 . TRBJ1-4
CASDNRISYNEQFF TGTGCCAGCGACAACCGAATCTCCTACAATGAGCAGTTCTTC TRBV2 14 . . TRBJ2-1
CASSPGGTGTYEQYF TGCGCCAGCAGCCCGGGGGGGACAGGAACCTACGAGCAGTACTTC TRBV5-1 15 . . TRBJ2-7
CASSQEKDSHNSPLHF TGCGCCAGCAGCCAAGAAAAGGACAGCCATAATTCACCCCTCCACTTT TRBV4-3 16 . . TRBJ1-6
CASGYVGRNTEAFF TGTGCTAGTGGTTATGTAGGAAGGAACACTGAAGCTTTCTTT TRBV12-5 14 . . TRBJ1-1
CASSPQDRDSYEQYF TGTGCCAGCAGCCCCCAAGACAGGGACTCCTACGAGCAGTACTTC TRBV7-6 15 TRBD1 . TRBJ2-7
CASSLTSQGSGYTF TGTGCCAGCAGCTTAACGAGTCAGGGGAGCGGCTACACCTTC TRBV7-3 14 . . TRBJ1-2
CASSPDGWRYEQYF TGTGCCAGCAGTCCGGACGGGTGGCGGTACGAGCAGTACTTC TRBV6-1 14 . . TRBJ2-7
CASSPPAGYTDTQYF TGTGCCAGCTCACCACCGGCGGGATACACAGATACGCAGTATTTT TRBV18 15 . . TRBJ2-3
CASIQGGATQYF TGTGCCAGCATACAGGGGGGAGCGACCCAGTACTTC TRBV21-1 12 . . TRBJ2-5
CASRAGDPYEQYF TGTGCCAGCCGGGCAGGGGACCCCTACGAGCAGTACTTC TRBV6-5 13 . once TRBJ2-7
CAWSRDKGNTIYF TGTGCCTGGAGTCGTGACAAAGGAAACACCATATATTTT TRBV30 13 . . TRBJ1-3
CASSLATENYGYTF TGTGCCAGCAGCTTAGCGACAGAGAACTATGGCTACACCTTC TRBV7-2 14 . . TRBJ1-2
CASSFSPWAYTQYF TGCGCCAGCAGCTTTTCCCCGTGGGCATATACGCAGTATTTT TRBV5-1 14 . . TRBJ2-3